Reported below is one T cell receptor beta chain. These data come from a study of T cell changes during pregnancy in multiple sclerosis. TCRdb keeps only in-frame clones here, not all; method: immunoSEQ multiplex PCR. Altogether 35,000 to 45,000 clones are present, 80% to 95% being singletons, with the ten largest covering approximately 1.2%. Germline loops: CDR1 MNHNS, CDR2 SASEGT. V lost 8 bases to trimming and J lost 1 base, with 18 bases between them. The CDR3 consists of 15 residues. The chain is built from TRBV6-1 and TRBJ2-7, with D possibly being TRBD1 (5 bases). The material sequenced was peripheral blood. The receptor's source is a female donor with multiple sclerosis, enrolled in a pregnancy study. In nucleotides, the CDR3 is TGTGCCAGCCGGAACGAAAGGGGATCATCCTACGAGCAGTACTTC. Its translation is CASRNERGSSYEQYF.